This is a list of T cell receptor beta chains from one sample in a study of graft-versus-host responses after intestinal transplantation. Clones were sequenced by immunoSEQ multiplex PCR, and TCRdb holds only the in-frame ones, with some missing. The sample contains nearly 45,000 clones, about 91% of which appear only once. This material consisted of PBMCs, taken 524 days after transplant. All receptors come from a human patient who received an intestinal transplant, so some T cells may come from the graft donor. CDR3s include the opening cysteine and the closing phenylalanine or tryptophan. D genes are given only for firm matches. Not all rows give a size; the values are once, few, many and, for expanded clones, a class.

NA	TRBD2	TRBJ2-7	15	TRBV4-3	CASSQEASGAYEQYF	TGCGCCAGCAGCCAAGAGGCTAGCGGCGCCTACGAGCAGTACTTC
NA	NA	TRBJ1-3	15	TRBV7-2	CAGSAGQSSGNTIYF	TGTGCCGGCAGCGCCGGACAGTCCTCTGGAAACACCATATATTTT
once	NA	TRBJ2-5	14	TRBV27	CASSSRRDKETQYF	TGTGCCAGCAGTTCCCGACGGGACAAAGAGACCCAGTACTTC
NA	NA	TRBJ1-3	16	TRBV4-1	CASSQKQFISGNTIYF	TGCGCCAGCAGCCAAAAACAGTTTATCTCTGGAAACACCATATATTTT
NA	NA	TRBJ2-1	16	TRBV19	CASSPLGEILYNEQFF	TGTGCCAGTAGTCCTTTGGGGGAGATTCTTTACAATGAGCAGTTCTTC
NA	NA	TRBJ2-6	14	TRBV10-3	CAILTSTGANVLTF	TGTGCCATCCTCACCTCAACCGGGGCCAACGTCCTGACTTTC
NA	NA	TRBJ2-7	16	TRBV11-2	CASSLDLSTLGYEQYF	TGTGCCAGCAGCTTAGATCTAAGTACCCTAGGCTACGAGCAGTACTTC
once	NA	TRBJ2-2	16	TRBV18	CASSREGGTNTGELFF	TGTGCCAGCTCCCGCGAAGGGGGGACGAACACCGGGGAGCTGTTTTTT
once	TRBD2	TRBJ2-3	15	TRBV11-2	CASSPRLAGTDTQYF	TGTGCCAGCAGCCCCAGACTAGCGGGCACAGATACGCAGTATTTT
NA	NA	TRBJ2-3	15	TRBV28	CASSYRRTSTDTQYF	TGTGCCAGCAGTTACAGACGGACTAGCACAGATACGCAGTATTTT
few	NA	TRBJ1-4	17	TRBV9	CASSVGRQSGTNEKLFF	TGTGCCAGCAGCGTAGGCCGCCAGTCGGGAACTAATGAAAAACTGTTTTTT
NA	TRBD1	TRBJ2-7	14	TRBV28	CASSFGTASYEQYF	TGTGCCAGCAGCTTCGGGACAGCCTCCTACGAGCAGTACTTC
NA	NA	TRBJ2-1	15	TRBV19	CASSIRASSYNEQFF	TGTGCCAGTAGTATTCGGGCAAGCTCCTACAATGAGCAGTTCTTC
NA	NA	TRBJ2-1	11	TRBV7-9	CASSLDNEQFF	TGTGCCAGCAGCTTAGACAATGAGCAGTTCTTC
NA	NA	TRBJ2-3	15	TRBV9	CASSVTIYSTDTQYF	TGTGCCAGCAGCGTAACCATATATAGCACAGATACGCAGTATTTT
NA	NA	TRBJ2-7	16	TRBV4-3	CASSQGSGSGLYEQYF	TGCGCCAGCAGCCAAGGTTCAGGGTCCGGGCTTTACGAGCAGTACTTC
NA	NA	TRBJ1-1	14	TRBV5-1	CASSLRTENTEAFF	TGCGCCAGCAGCTTGCGGACAGAGAACACTGAAGCTTTCTTT
NA	TRBD1	TRBJ1-5	14	TRBV6-5	CASKVGTGHQPQHF	TGTGCCTCCAAGGTCGGGACAGGGCATCAGCCCCAGCATTTT
NA	TRBD1	TRBJ2-7	17	TRBV19	CASSIEGHRGPFYEQYF	TGTGCCAGTAGTATAGAGGGGCACAGGGGGCCGTTCTACGAGCAGTACTTC
NA	NA	TRBJ2-7	16	TRBV4-1	CASSQLLEKPSYEQYF	TGCGCCAGCAGCCAACTACTAGAAAAGCCCTCCTACGAGCAGTACTTC
NA	TRBD1	TRBJ2-7	16	TRBV4-1	CASSQGPGQGAGEQYF	TGCGCCAGCAGCCAAGGTCCGGGACAGGGGGCAGGCGAGCAGTACTTC
NA	NA	TRBJ1-4	15	TRBV5-4	CASSPLGTPNEKLFF	TGTGCCAGCAGTCCCCTCGGAACTCCTAATGAAAAACTGTTTTTT
NA	TRBD1	TRBJ1-2	15	TRBV6-1	CASSEVRQGWVGYTF	TGTGCCAGCAGTGAAGTTAGACAGGGGTGGGTTGGCTACACCTTC
NA	NA	TRBJ1-5	13	TRBV30	CAWKGQAGQPQHF	TGTGCCTGGAAGGGGCAGGCGGGTCAGCCCCAGCATTTT
NA	TRBD2	TRBJ2-1	18	TRBV5-6	CASSLLLAGLSSYNEQFF	TGTGCCAGCAGCTTATTACTAGCGGGATTGAGCTCCTACAATGAGCAGTTCTTC
NA	NA	TRBJ2-5	13	TRBV6-6	CASSRTVKETQYF	TGTGCCAGCAGCCGGACAGTTAAGGAGACCCAGTACTTC
NA	NA	TRBJ2-5	14	TRBV19	CASSPGRVQETQYF	TGTGCCAGTAGTCCAGGCAGGGTCCAAGAGACCCAGTACTTC
NA	NA	TRBJ2-7	12	TRBV7-8	CASGRGGYEQYF	TGTGCCAGCGGTAGGGGGGGGTACGAGCAGTACTTC
NA	TRBD1	TRBJ1-4	12	TRBV6-5	CATGTGYEKLFF	TGTGCCACCGGGACAGGGTATGAAAAACTGTTTTTT
NA	TRBD1	TRBJ1-2	16	TRBV10-3	CAISEFTGGTNYGYTF	TGTGCCATCAGTGAGTTTACAGGGGGGACTAACTATGGCTACACCTTC
once	TRBD1	TRBJ1-6	16	TRBV5-1	CASSWGRDRGNSPLHF	TGCGCCAGCAGCTGGGGCCGGGACAGGGGCAATTCACCCCTCCACTTT
NA	NA	TRBJ1-1	13	TRBV29-1	CSVQGSMNTEAFF	TGCAGCGTCCAGGGATCCATGAACACTGAAGCTTTCTTT
NA	NA	TRBJ1-5	17	TRBV5-6	CASSWTPPGEAGQPQHF	TGTGCCAGCAGCTGGACACCACCAGGGGAGGCGGGTCAGCCCCAGCATTTT
NA	NA	TRBJ2-7	16	TRBV5-6	CASSLGHPPSRYEQYF	TGTGCCAGCAGCTTGGGACACCCCCCAAGTCGCTACGAGCAGTACTTC
NA	NA	TRBJ2-1	12	TRBV28	CASYGSYGEQFF	TGTGCCAGTTATGGGTCGTACGGTGAGCAGTTCTTC
NA	TRBD1	TRBJ1-2	15	TRBV11-2	CASSFGTGIWDGYTF	TGTGCCAGCAGCTTCGGGACAGGGATTTGGGATGGCTACACCTTC